A single sample gave rise to the 25 T cell receptor beta chains below, sequenced in a study of identical twins. TCRdb ran MiXCR on the 5' RACE reads and lists one entry per CDR3 protein. The repertoire holds 700,000 to 950,000 distinct CDR3 sequences, about 12% seen once, with about 1.5% in the top ten. The same sample was also used in a study of yellow fever vaccine responses in identical twins.

Sequencing used PBMCs. Every receptor here comes from a woman between 18 and 29 years old in good health.

This clonotype was detected a few times. The chain has TRBV5-1 and TRBJ2-1; D possibly corresponds to TRBD1 (6 bases). CDR1 is SGHRS, CDR2 YFSETQ, per germline. V lost 5 bases and J 5 bases, leaving 17 bases between the germline ends. CDR3 length: 15 amino acids. The chain's CDR3 is CASRDRDKINNEQFF. The CDR3 DNA reads as TGCGCCAGCAGGGACCGGGACAAGATAAACAATGAGCAGTTCTTC.

A few counts support this clonotype. The V gene is TRBV7-9, the J gene TRBJ2-5; D perhaps matches TRBD1 (6 bases). The germline V gene has CDR1 SEHNR and CDR2 FQNEAQ (reference sequence). V lost 5 bases and J lost 4, with 11 bases in between. CDR3 length: 13 amino acids. The CDR3 is CASSISQGETQYF. For the CDR3, the DNA is TGTGCCAGCAGCATTTCACAGGGAGAGACCCAGTACTTC.

This clonotype appeared a few times. The chain recombines TRBV7-9 with TRBJ2-5; D assignment may be TRBD1 or TRBD2 (5 bases each). CDR1 is SEHNR and CDR2 is FQNEAQ in the germline V gene (reference sequence). V dropped 5 bases and J dropped 1 base, with 14 bases sitting between them. CDR3 length equals 15 residues. This CDR3 reads CASSHTRGGQETQYF. The CDR3 coding sequence is TGTGCCAGCAGCCACACACGTGGGGGCCAAGAGACCCAGTACTTC.

The rearrangement joins TRBV20-1 to TRBJ1-4; D not certain. This CDR3 region has 12 residues. Germline V CDR1 and CDR2: DFQATT, SNEGSKA (reference sequence). The V end lost 6 bases, the J end lost 8 bases, and 13 bases lay between the germline ends. DNA for the CDR3: TGCAGTGCCCAACCGGTGGGGGAAAAACTGTTTTTT. This gives the protein CSAQPVGEKLFF.

V usage is TRBV28 and J usage is TRBJ1-1; D is ambiguous. CDR1 and CDR2 from the germline V gene are MDHEN and SYDVKM. CDR3 length: 15 amino acids. Between the trimmed V and J ends, which lost 6 bases and 5 bases, there was a span of 19 bases. CDR3 DNA: TGTGCCAGCAGCCTTATTATTGCGGGGAAGACTGAAGCTTTCTTT. Translation: CASSLIIAGKTEAFF.

The sample holds many counts of this clonotype. This chain links TRBV10-1 with TRBJ2-1; D might be TRBD1 or TRBD2, each matching 5 bases. CDR1 is WNHNN and CDR2 is SYGVQD in the germline V gene (reference sequence). V was cut by 8 bases and J by 2 bases, with 16 bases left in between. CDR3 length equals 15 residues. Here the CDR3 DNA reads TGCGCCAGCTCACAGGAGGTGGGGACCTACAATGAGCAGTTCTTC. Translation: CASSQEVGTYNEQFF.

The rearrangement joins TRBV3-1 to TRBJ1-6; tentatively, D is TRBD1 (6 bases). Germline V CDR1 and CDR2: LGHDT, YNNKEL (reference sequence). Between the trimmed V and J ends, which lost 6 bases and 13 bases, there was a span of 16 bases. CDR3 size: 13 residues. CDR3 amino acids: CASRVRGETPLHF. DNA of the CDR3: TGTGCCAGCAGAGTGAGGGGGGAGACTCCCCTCCACTTT. Full variable domain (missing parts from reference TRBV3-1 and TRBJ1-6): DTAVSQTPKYLVTQMGNDKSIKCEQNLGHDTMYWYKQDSKKFLKIMFSYNNKELIINETVPNRFSPKSPDKAHLNLHINSLELGDSAVYFCASRVRGETPLHFGNGTRLTVT.

This chain links TRBV29-1 with TRBJ1-1, with D possibly TRBD1 on 6 matching bases. The CDR3 is 14 residues long. The ends were cut back, 6 bases at V and 2 bases at J, with 16 bases in the middle. CDR1 is SQVTM and CDR2 is ANQGSEA in the germline V gene. CDR3 sequence: CSVIPGGGNTEAFF. The DNA for the CDR3 is TGCAGCGTCATACCGGGTGGGGGCAACACTGAAGCTTTCTTT.

The chain combines TRBV3-1 with TRBJ2-3; D call uncertain. Germline-derived CDR1 and CDR2 are LGHDT and YNNKEL (reference sequence). The V end lost 2 bases, the J end lost 3 bases, and 6 bases lay between the germline ends. The CDR3 runs to 13 residues. The CDR3 DNA reads as TGTGCCAGCAGCCAACAGGCTACAGATACGCAGTATTTT. It encodes CASSQQATDTQYF.

The sample holds a few counts of this clonotype. J is TRBJ1-5 and V is TRBV12-3 or TRBV12-4; possible D gene TRBD1, 6 bases. The CDR3 is made up of 13 amino acids. Trimming left V 8 bases short and J 7 bases short, with 15 bases between. The CDR3 loop is CASLRGDGQPQHF. The CDR3 region has the DNA TGTGCCAGCCTGAGGGGGGACGGCCAGCCCCAGCATTTT.

The V gene is TRBV12-3 or TRBV12-4, the J gene TRBJ1-3; D is perhaps TRBD1 (5 bases). CDR3 length: 16 residues. Trimming took 4 bases from V and 0 from J, leaving 13 bases between them. The DNA for the CDR3 is TGTGCCAGCAGTTCCCCCAGGGAAAGCTCTGGAAACACCATATATTTT. Protein product: CASSSPRESSGNTIYF.

The chain recombines TRBV7-2 with TRBJ2-5; 13 nucleotides line up with TRBD2. Germline V gives CDR1 SGHTA, CDR2 FQGNSA. The CDR3 extends over 17 amino acids. J gave up 3 bases and V 5 bases, and 9 bases lay outside the gene matches. The CDR3 DNA follows: TGTGCCAGCAGCCCCCGGACTAGCGGGAGTGGTAAAGAGACCCAGTACTTC. Amino acids: CASSPRTSGSGKETQYF.

This clonotype has only a few counts. J is TRBJ2-1 and V is TRBV28, with D tentatively TRBD2 (6 bases). V shed 2 bases and J shed 8 bases, with 13 bases lying between them. Germline values: CDR1 MDHEN, CDR2 SYDVKM. This CDR3 region has 14 residues. This chain's CDR3 is CASSLGGTYYEQFF. In DNA form, the CDR3 reads TGTGCCAGCAGTTTAGGGGGGACTTATTATGAGCAGTTCTTC.

This CDR3 is CSAAGPWGSYEQYF. The CDR3 DNA reads TGCAGTGCTGCCGGGCCCTGGGGCTCCTACGAGCAGTACTTC. The chain is built from TRBV20-1 and TRBJ2-7; D not certain. The CDR3 loop spans 14 amino acids. Between the trimmed V and J ends, which lost 5 bases and 0 bases, there was a span of 14 bases. CDR1 DFQATT and CDR2 SNEGSKA come from the germline V gene (reference sequence).

The table lists this clonotype with a few counts. The J gene is TRBJ2-7, the V gene TRBV7-2; 7 bases align to TRBD1. Germline V lookup: CDR1 SGHTA, CDR2 FQGNSA. After removal of 3 bases from V and 4 bases from J, the junction contained 6 bases not matched to a gene. The CDR3 runs 14 residues. The CDR3 DNA reads as TGTGCCAGCAGCTTGAACTGGGGACAGTACGAGCAGTACTTC. Its protein product is CASSLNWGQYEQYF.

This clonotype was picked up many times. The rearrangement uses TRBV12-3 or TRBV12-4 and TRBJ2-2, with D perhaps TRBD2 (5 bases). Trimming cost V 6 bases and J 5 bases, with 7 bases left between them. This CDR3 contains 12 residues. CDR3 in DNA: TGTGCCAGCAGAGTAGCGACCGGGGAGCTGTTTTTT. As protein: CASRVATGELFF.

This clonotype was recorded at least ten times. This rearrangement joins TRBV7-9 to TRBJ1-5, with a possible D match to TRBD1 (6 bases). The CDR3 covers 12 residues. V lost 5 bases and J lost 6, with 8 bases in between. Germline V gives CDR1 SEHNR, CDR2 FQNEAQ (reference sequence). CDR3 residues: CASSPGAQPQHF. CDR3 DNA sequence: TGTGCCAGCAGCCCGGGGGCTCAGCCCCAGCATTTT.

This chain joins TRBV12-3 or TRBV12-4 and TRBJ2-7; D not certain. V lost 7 bases to trimming and J lost 3 bases, with 10 bases between them. The CDR3 contains 12 residues. The CDR3 sequence is CASTKTFYEQYF. CDR3 bases: TGTGCCAGCACCAAAACATTCTACGAGCAGTACTTC.

The chain is built from TRBV7-9 and TRBJ2-7; 8 nucleotides line up with TRBD1. With V trimmed by 5 bases and J by 3 bases, 9 bases remained unmatched. The CDR3 length is 15 residues. Germline assignment: CDR1 SEHNR and CDR2 FQNEAQ (reference sequence). CDR3 in amino acids: CASSPGQGRYYEQYF. The CDR3 DNA reads TGTGCCAGCAGCCCCGGACAGGGAAGGTACTACGAGCAGTACTTC.

Only a few counts were recorded for this clonotype. The V and J genes are TRBV11-2 and TRBJ1-1, with a weak D call TRBD1 (5 bases). Per germline, CDR1 SGHAT and CDR2 FQNNGV. The CDR3 has 15 amino acids. V lost 4 bases, J lost 0 bases, and 12 bases lay in between. DNA of the CDR3: TGTGCCAGCAGCTCAGGGATTTTCATGAACACTGAAGCTTTCTTT. This gives the protein CASSSGIFMNTEAFF.

This clonotype was observed a few times. The chain employs TRBV10-3 and TRBJ1-1, with D tentatively TRBD1 (5 bases). The CDR3 is made up of 15 amino acids. V was cut by 4 bases and J by 0 bases, with 12 bases left in between. Germline CDR1 and CDR2: ENHRY and SYGVKD. The CDR3 coding sequence is TGTGCCATCAGTGCGCTCGGGACGGTGAACACTGAAGCTTTCTTT. As protein: CAISALGTVNTEAFF.

The V and J genes are TRBV20-1 and TRBJ2-3; 8 bases are a match to TRBD2. This CDR3 has 13 residues. V gave up 3 bases and J gave up 4 bases; unmatched junction bases: 3. Germline values: CDR1 DFQATT, CDR2 SNEGSKA (reference sequence). This chain's CDR3 is CSASRGGPDTQYF. CDR3 nucleotide sequence: TGCAGTGCTAGCCGGGGGGGCCCAGATACGCAGTATTTT.

This clonotype was picked up a small number of times. This chain links TRBV4-2 with TRBJ2-4; no reliable D call. The CDR3 contains 13 residues. Germline V CDR1 and CDR2: LGHNA, YNFKEQ. Trimming removed 2 bases at V and 11 bases at J, with 13 bases between. CDR3 DNA sequence: TGTGCCAGCAGCCAAATTCAGGAAAGTCTTCAGTACTTC. Amino acid sequence: CASSQIQESLQYF.

At least ten counts were recorded for this clonotype. The rearrangement links TRBV12-3 or TRBV12-4 to TRBJ1-2, with no clear D. V gave up 1 base and J gave up 12 bases, with 9 bases separating them. This CDR3 spans 11 amino acids. CDR3 in amino acids: CASSLGTRNTF. For the CDR3, the DNA is TGTGCCAGCAGTTTAGGCACGCGCAACACCTTC.

This clonotype was observed a handful of times. CDR3 coding DNA: TGTGCCAGCAGGCCGGACAGGGGGGCGGGCACTGAAGCTTTCTTT. Protein: CASRPDRGAGTEAFF. The V gene is TRBV28, the J gene TRBJ1-1; 10 positions match TRBD1. Germline trimming cut 6 bases from V and 4 bases from J; bases unmatched to any gene: 8. From germline, CDR1 is MDHEN and CDR2 SYDVKM. This CDR3 contains 15 residues.